The next 17 T cell receptor beta chains were all read from a single sample in a study of tumor-infiltrating lymphocytes in primary liver carcinoma (dated by TCRdb to 2016 to 2017). Total RNA and DNA were co-extracted without cell sorting from around 20-30 mg of bulk tissue using the AllPrep DNA/RNA mini kit. TCRdb records Illumina HiSeq 2500 as the sequencer. Starting from about 500 ng total RNA, TCRbeta-specific cDNA was produced by reverse transcription with a constant-region primer and ProtoScript II reverse transcriptase. TCRbeta libraries were built with three nested multiplex PCR rounds, a slightly modified ARM-PCR procedure. Each of the first two PCR rounds ran for around 10 cycles using multiplex TRBV1-TRBV30 forward primers together with a Cbeta reverse primer. TCRdb cleaned the public reads at Q25 with fastp, built clones with MiXCR and kept in-frame beta chains. Rows with a matching CDR3 protein are joined into one entry that keeps the most common DNA and genes. For this sample the table gives about 99,000 distinct CDR3 sequences, of which around 63% were detected only once. Just over 9.5% of the sample is taken by the ten largest.

Specimen: liver tumor tissue from sampling region 5. Taken with the paper, the label for cell subset or site translates to: tumor region T5, tumor centre. Receptors originate from a woman aged 55-70 years with primary liver carcinoma and hepatitis B virus infection.

This rearrangement joins TRBV7-9 to TRBJ2-3; D uncertain. CDR3 length equals 14 residues. V was clipped by 1 base and J by 8 bases, with 13 bases between them. In germline, CDR1 is SEHNR, CDR2 FQNEAQ (reference sequence). CDR3 protein: CASSLGFSTATQYF. Here the CDR3 DNA reads TGTGCCAGCAGCTTAGGGTTCAGTACGGCTACGCAGTATTTT.

A remark on this clonotype: The junction and the germline gene differ at one end; a read error may be behind it. J is TRBJ1-1 and V is TRBV11-2; weak D call: TRBD1 (5 bases). The CDR3 is 20 amino acids. Germline V gene sequence: CDR1 SGHAT, CDR2 FQNNGV. This CDR3 reads CASSPHQHGHLRFWRYEAFF. The CDR3 coding sequence is TGTGCCAGCAGCCCACATCAGCATGGACACCTTCGCTTTTGGCGCTATGAAGCCTTCTTT.

To note about this clonotype: Its ends do not fully match the called genes, so a read error is possible. V usage is TRBV18 and J usage is TRBJ2-7, with a tentative D call TRBD2 (6 bases). The V gene's germline CDR1 is KGHSH and CDR2 LQKENI. The CDR3 has 14 residues. The CDR3 region has the DNA TGTGTCAGCTCACCGGGCAGGGACTCGGGCGAGCAGTACTTC. It translates to CVSSPGRDSGEQYF.

As for this clonotype: Possible read error: a much larger clone is one base away. The V and J genes are TRBV5-1 and TRBJ2-6; D not resolved. The CDR3 loop spans 14 amino acids. The germline V gene encodes CDR1 SGHRS and CDR2 YFSETQ. The CDR3 loop is CVSTFLSGANVLTF. The CDR3 region has the DNA TGCGTCAGCACGTTTCTCTCTGGGGCCAACGTCCTGACTTTC.

This clonotype was counted a few times. This may come from a read error, since a much larger clone is one base off. J is TRBJ2-7 and V is TRBV10-3; TRBD2 matches 9 bases. CDR1 and CDR2 (germline): ENHRY, SYGVKD. V shed 10 bases and J 2 bases; nucleotides not matched to a gene: 6. CDR3 size: 13 residues. Written as DNA, the CDR3 is TGTGCCACCCTACTAGCGGGCGCCTACGAGCAGTACTTC. Protein sequence: CATLLAGAYEQYF.

There are many counts of this clonotype. The DNA of the CDR3 is TGTGCCAGCAGCCGATCGCCTAGTACTGAAGCTTTCTTT. The encoded protein is CASSRSPSTEAFF. The chain carries TRBV6-4 and TRBJ1-1; D unresolved. The CDR3 has 13 amino acids. Trimming pared 6 bases from V and 5 bases from J, leaving 13 bases between. CDR1 and CDR2 from the germline V gene are MRHNA and SNTAGT.

This chain uses TRBV7-2 with TRBJ2-5; D uncertain. Trimming shortened V by 3 bases and J by 4 bases, and 6 bases separated the two germline ends. The CDR3 consists of 12 residues. Per germline, CDR1 SGHTA and CDR2 FQGNSA. The CDR3, as DNA: TGTGCCAGCAGCTTTTCAGTAGAGACCCAGTACTTC. This codes for CASSFSVETQYF.

In the case of this clonotype: The conserved phenylalanine or tryptophan is not found at the CDR3 terminus, so this likely reflects a read error. The chain couples TRBV11-2 to TRBJ2-7; the D gene is possibly TRBD1 (5 bases). Germline V gives CDR1 SGHAT, CDR2 FQNNGV. This CDR3 comprises 15 residues. Trimming stripped 9 bases from V and 3 bases from J, with 21 bases between. CDR3: CASIRTSSNYYEQYI. The DNA for the CDR3 is TGTGCCAGTATCAGGACATCTTCTAACTACTACGAGCAGTACATC.

About this clonotype: At one of its ends the junction is not consistent with the germline gene, which may arise from a read error. The chain uses TRBV7-9 and TRBJ1-5, with TRBD1 as a possible D gene (5 bases). The CDR3 has 16 amino acids. Germline V gene sequence: CDR1 SEHNR, CDR2 FQNEAQ (reference sequence). DNA of the CDR3: TGTGCCAACAGCTTAGTTTATTCGGACAACAATCAGCCCCAGCATTTT. Translating gives CANSLVYSDNNQPQHF.

In regard to this clonotype: A single base separates this from a much larger clone, so it may be a read error. This chain connects TRBV28 to TRBJ1-6; TRBD1 might be the D (5 bases). This CDR3 has 15 residues. CDR1 is MDHEN and CDR2 is SYDVKM in the germline V gene. Trimming left V 5 bases short and J 9 bases short, with 17 bases between. The CDR3 spells CASSSLATGGSPLHF. The CDR3 DNA reads TGTGCCAGCAGTAGTCTGGCGACTGGGGGTTCACCCCTCCACTTT. Full variable domain (remainder filled in from reference TRBV28 and TRBJ1-6): DVKVTQSSRYLVKRTGEKVFLECVQDMDHENMFWYRQDPGLGLRLIYFSYDVKMKEKGDIPEGYSVSREKKERFSLILESASTNQTSMYLCASSSLATGGSPLHFGNGTRLTVT.

This chain connects TRBV28 to TRBJ2-7, with D tentatively TRBD2 (5 bases). This CDR3 has 12 residues. V was trimmed by 7 bases and J by 6 bases, leaving 13 bases between them. Germline V lookup: CDR1 MDHEN, CDR2 SYDVKM. Here the CDR3 DNA reads TGTGCCAGCACCCTAGAGACTACCGAGCAGTACTTC. Translated, it gives CASTLETTEQYF.

Concerning this clonotype: One junction end does not reproduce the germline sequence, and a read error may be involved. The chain combines TRBV6-2 or TRBV6-3 with TRBJ2-3; 8 bases agree with TRBD2. The CDR3 length is 14 residues. Germline loops: CDR1 MNHEY, CDR2 SVGEGT. The CDR3 DNA follows: TGTGCCAGCCTCTTAGCGGGAACTGCAGATACGCAGTATTTC. It codes for CASLLAGTADTQYF.

The gene calls are TRBV2 and TRBJ1-3; tentatively, D is TRBD1 (6 bases). The CDR3 consists of 15 residues. The V and J ends lost 7 bases and 0 bases respectively, with 13 bases between them. Germline loops: CDR1 SNHLY, CDR2 FYNNEI. CDR3 sequence reads: CASNRDTYSGNTIYF. The CDR3 region has the DNA TGTGCCAGCAATCGGGACACATACTCTGGAAACACCATATATTTT.

As for this clonotype: Its ends do not fully match the called genes, so a read error is possible. The chain links TRBV11-3 to TRBJ1-1; possible D gene TRBD1, 5 bases. CDR1 is SGHNT and CDR2 is YENEEA in the germline V gene. The CDR3 has 14 amino acids. DNA for the CDR3: TGTGCTAGCATCCGGGGGGGGGTAGAGACTGAAACTTTCTTT. The encoded protein is CASIRGGVETETFF.

Turning to this clonotype: One junction end does not reproduce the germline sequence, and a read error may be involved. J is TRBJ2-1 and V is TRBV6-5; D is perhaps TRBD2 (6 bases). From germline, CDR1 is MNHEY and CDR2 SVGAGI. CDR3 length: 17 amino acids. The CDR3 here is CTSGPRVRASRYNEQFF. CDR3 nucleotides: TGTACCAGCGGGCCCCGGGTTCGAGCGAGTCGCTACAATGAGCAGTTCTTC.

On this clonotype itself: This may arise from a read error, as a much more abundant clone is one base away. The V call is TRBV5-6, the J call TRBJ1-2; 7 nucleotides line up with TRBD1. From germline, CDR1 is SGHDT and CDR2 YYEEEE. This CDR3 contains 13 residues. The CDR3 sequence: CASSPQGNYDYTF. DNA of the CDR3: TGTGCCAGCAGCCCACAGGGGAACTATGACTACACCTTC. Together with reference TRBV5-6 and TRBJ1-2, the CDR3 gives the full variable domain: DAGVTQSPTHLIKTRGQQVTLRCSPKSGHDTVSWYQQALGQGPQFIFQYYEEEERQRGNFPDRFSGHQFPNYSSELNVNALLLGDSALYLCASSPQGNYDYTFGSGTRLTVV.

Comments on this clonotype: This may stem from a read error, because a much larger clone lies one nucleotide away. J is TRBJ2-7 and V is TRBV10-1; D remains unclear. The germline gives CDR1 WNHNN, CDR2 SYGVQD (reference sequence). The CDR3 loop spans 16 amino acids. CDR3: CASSESRLSAPYEHYF. CDR3 DNA sequence: TGCGCCAGCAGTGAGTCGAGGCTGTCAGCCCCCTACGAGCACTACTTC.